This entry describes one TCR beta chain. Its specificity is unknown. In germline, CDR1 is SGHRS, CDR2 YFSETQ. Losses at the gene ends were 4 bases for V and 2 bases for J; bases not matched to a gene: 4. The CDR3 has 15 residues. This specimen belongs to a study of cytomegalovirus exposure and HLA in healthy donors. Study-level points and caveats: The TCR clusters that emerged in the first cohort tended, a later analysis found, to co-occur in the roughly 120 validation repertoires. The study put 150 to 200 TCR beta chains on its list as cytomegalovirus-associated.

Clones were read by immunoSEQ multiplex PCR, and TCRdb kept only the in-frame ones, dropping some. The table records 60,000 or so clones, roughly nine tenths of them present only once. What was sequenced was PBMCs. This clonotype was obtained from a woman aged 25 to 39 in good health and CMV-seronegative. This chain links TRBV5-1 with TRBJ2-1, with TRBD2 matching over 9 bases. The CDR3 loop is CASSPSGETYNEQFF. The CDR3 nucleotides read TGCGCCAGCAGCCCTAGCGGGGAAACCTACAATGAGCAGTTCTTC.